This T cell receptor (beta chain) was retrieved from a study of cytomegalovirus exposure and HLA in healthy donors. Study observations and caveats: A list of around 160 TCR beta chains associated with cytomegalovirus was given.

The PCR made use of 60 Vbeta and 13 Jbeta primers. Assay: immunoSEQ multiplex PCR; the TCRdb copy retains only in-frame clones and omits some. Of about 140,000 clones in the sample, approximately 80% are singletons; the top ten hold roughly 10%. Trimming removed 8 bases from V and 8 bases from J; junction bases left unmatched: 4. The germline V gene encodes CDR1 MNHNY and CDR2 SVGAGI (reference sequence). This CDR3 contains 11 residues. As concerns this clone: Its antigen remains unidentified.

The chain uses TRBV6-6 and TRBJ1-2; 8 nucleotides agree with TRBD1. The receptor's source is a woman aged 45-65 years in good health and CMV-seropositive. Input material: PBMCs. CDR3 nucleotide sequence: TGTGCCAGCCGGACAGGGCAGGGCTACACCTTC. It yields the protein CASRTGQGYTF.